The 16 T cell receptor beta chains reported below all come from one sample, sequenced in a study of T cell changes during pregnancy in multiple sclerosis. Using immunoSEQ multiplex PCR, the repertoire was profiled, and TCRdb retains in-frame clones only, with some absent. The sample gives tens of thousands of clones, around 86% of which show up once; about 12% is in the top ten. The material sequenced was CD8+ T cells from peripheral blood mononuclear cells, taken in the first trimester of pregnancy. The receptors come from a female donor in good health, enrolled as a control in a pregnancy study.

The chain combines TRBV28 with TRBJ1-4; no firm D call. Germline CDR1 reads MDHEN; CDR2 reads SYDVKM. V lost 3 bases, J lost 6 bases, and 11 bases lay in between. The CDR3 extends over 14 amino acids. The CDR3 nucleotides are TGTGCCAGCAGTTTCTCGGACGGGGATGAAAAACTGTTTTTT. It codes for CASSFSDGDEKLFF.

This chain uses TRBV6-1 with TRBJ1-5; D uncertain. The CDR3 runs 15 residues. V lost 2 bases, J lost 6 bases, and 14 bases lay in between. Germline-derived CDR1 and CDR2 are MNHNS and SASEGT. CDR3 amino acids: CASSETKGGSQPQHF. The CDR3 DNA sequence: TGTGCCAGCAGTGAAACAAAGGGAGGGAGTCAGCCCCAGCATTTT.

This clone appeared a single time. This rearrangement joins TRBV4-2 to TRBJ2-7, with 8 bases aligning to TRBD1. The CDR3 sequence is 16 residues long. The germline V gene has CDR1 LGHNA and CDR2 YNFKEQ. Trimming removed 3 bases from V and 0 bases from J; junction bases left unmatched: 7. The CDR3, as DNA: TGTGCCAGCAGCCAGATAACAGGGGGGAGCTCCTACGAGCAGTACTTC. This sequence encodes CASSQITGGSSYEQYF.

The chain uses TRBV28 and TRBJ2-7; possibly TRBD1 for D (6 bases). The CDR3 consists of 15 residues. Trimming took off 5 bases at V and 3 bases at J, with 17 bases between the two ends. From germline, CDR1 is MDHEN and CDR2 SYDVKM. The chain's CDR3 is CASSETRGSYYEQYF. The DNA for the CDR3 is TGTGCCAGCAGTGAGACCAGGGGCAGTTACTACGAGCAGTACTTC.

This clone came up many times. The chain carries TRBV6-4 and TRBJ1-5, with D tentatively TRBD1 (5 bases). The CDR3 runs to 13 residues. CDR1 and CDR2 (germline): MRHNA, SNTAGT. The ends were cut back, 2 bases at V and 6 bases at J, with 8 bases in the middle. The CDR3 sequence: CASSDGGVQPQHF. The DNA of the CDR3 is TGTGCCAGCAGTGACGGGGGGGTTCAGCCCCAGCATTTT.

The J gene is TRBJ2-3, the V gene TRBV5-6, with 9 bases identical to TRBD2. V gave up 0 bases and J gave up 4 bases; unmatched junction bases: 9. In germline, CDR1 is SGHDT, CDR2 YYEEEE. The CDR3 runs 17 residues. CDR3 amino acids: CASSLVLRGGFPDTQYF. The DNA for the CDR3 is TGTGCCAGCAGCTTGGTGTTGCGGGGGGGGTTCCCAGATACGCAGTATTTT.

The chain is built from TRBV30 and TRBJ1-5, with 9 bases identical to TRBD1. Germline CDR1 is GTSNPN and CDR2 is SVGIG (reference sequence). CDR3 length equals 13 residues. V lost 2 bases and J lost 7; bases outside the gene matches: 3. The DNA for the CDR3 is TGTGCCTGGAGTCGGACAGGGGAGCAGCCCCAGCATTTT. It codes for CAWSRTGEQPQHF.

This CDR3 is CASSSSQGTSSYEQYF. CDR3 nucleotides: TGTGCCAGCAGTAGCTCACAGGGGACGAGCTCCTACGAGCAGTACTTC. V gene TRBV27 combines with J gene TRBJ2-7, with 7 bases aligning to TRBD1. The germline CDR1 and CDR2 sequences are MNHEY and SMNVEV (reference sequence). This CDR3 comprises 16 residues. J lost 0 bases, V lost 5 bases, and 10 bases had no gene match.

The rearrangement uses TRBV28 and TRBJ1-1; D perhaps matches TRBD1 (5 bases). Germline values: CDR1 MDHEN, CDR2 SYDVKM. The V end lost 5 bases, the J end lost 6 bases, and 10 bases lay between the germline ends. The CDR3 covers 12 residues. The CDR3 DNA follows: TGTGCCAGCAGTCCCGCGGGGGCTGAAGCTTTCTTT. This gives the protein CASSPAGAEAFF.

CDR3 region: CASSPRTGPGNQPQHF. Here the CDR3 DNA reads TGTGCCAGCAGCCCCAGGACAGGGCCGGGGAATCAGCCCCAGCATTTT. The chain combines TRBV7-6 with TRBJ1-5, with 8 positions matching TRBD1. The germline CDR1 and CDR2 sequences are SGHVS and FNYEAQ. V was pared by 5 bases and J by 4 bases, with 10 bases of the junction left unmatched. The CDR3 covers 16 residues.

The V call is TRBV2, the J call TRBJ2-3, with 9 bases lining up with TRBD2. Germline V lookup: CDR1 SNHLY, CDR2 FYNNEI. CDR3 size: 16 residues. Losses at the gene ends were 5 bases for V and 2 bases for J; bases not matched to a gene: 8. The CDR3 nucleotides read TGTGCCAGCAGTCCTCCTAGCGGGGACCACACAGATACGCAGTATTTT. Translating it yields CASSPPSGDHTDTQYF. Using reference TRBV2 and TRBJ2-3 for the parts outside the CDR3, the full variable domain is EPEVTQTPSHQVTQMGQEVILRCVPISNHLYFYWYRQILGQKVEFLVSFYNNEISEKSEIFDDQFSVERPDGSNFTLKIRSTKLEDSAMYFCASSPPSGDHTDTQYFGPGTRLTVL.

The chain is built from TRBV2 and TRBJ1-5; no reliable D call. V shed 2 bases and J shed 7 bases, with 9 bases lying between them. The CDR3 loop spans 13 amino acids. Germline V gene data show CDR1 as SNHLY and CDR2 as FYNNEI. DNA of the CDR3: TGTGCCAGCAGTGAATTGCTTCTACAGCCCCAGCATTTT. It encodes CASSELLLQPQHF.

The genes are TRBV4-1 and TRBJ2-3; no firm D call. CDR1 and CDR2 (germline): MGHRA, YSYEKL. Trimming took off 0 bases at V and 1 base at J, with 8 bases between the two ends. This CDR3 spans 15 amino acids. CDR3 loop: CASSQEGTGTDTQYF. The CDR3 coding sequence is TGCGCCAGCAGCCAAGAAGGCACAGGCACAGATACGCAGTATTTT.

The CDR3 reads CASSWQGSEGYTF. The CDR3 DNA reads as TGCGCCAGCAGCTGGCAGGGCTCGGAGGGCTACACCTTC. The chain employs TRBV5-1 and TRBJ1-2, with D tentatively TRBD1 (5 bases). V was clipped by 3 bases and J by 8 bases, with 14 bases between them. Germline-derived CDR1 and CDR2 are SGHRS and YFSETQ. The CDR3 spans 13 residues.

DNA for the CDR3: TGTGCCAGCAGCCAACTAAGCACAGATACGCAGTATTTT. This translates into CASSQLSTDTQYF. This chain joins TRBV13 and TRBJ2-3; D gene unclear. V lost 5 bases, J lost 0 bases, and 6 bases lay in between. The CDR3 has 13 residues. Looked up from germline, CDR1 is PRHDT and CDR2 is FYEKMQ (reference sequence).

The rearrangement uses TRBV5-1 and TRBJ2-5; 9 positions match TRBD1. Germline V CDR1 and CDR2: SGHRS, YFSETQ. The CDR3 spans 15 residues. J gave up 0 bases and V 4 bases, and 4 bases lay outside the gene matches. DNA of the CDR3: TGCGCCAGCAGCGGGGACAGGGAGTACCAAGAGACCCAGTACTTC. Translating it yields CASSGDREYQETQYF.